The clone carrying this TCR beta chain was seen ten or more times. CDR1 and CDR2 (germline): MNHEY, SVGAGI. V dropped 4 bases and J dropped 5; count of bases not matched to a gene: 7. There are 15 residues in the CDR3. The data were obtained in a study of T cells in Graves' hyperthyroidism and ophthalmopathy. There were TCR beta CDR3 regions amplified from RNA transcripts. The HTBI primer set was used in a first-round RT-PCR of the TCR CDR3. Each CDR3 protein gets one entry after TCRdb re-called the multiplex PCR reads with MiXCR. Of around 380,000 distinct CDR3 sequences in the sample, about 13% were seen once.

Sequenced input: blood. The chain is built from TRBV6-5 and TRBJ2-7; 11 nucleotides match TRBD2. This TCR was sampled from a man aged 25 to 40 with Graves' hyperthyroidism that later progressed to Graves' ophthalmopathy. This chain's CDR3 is CASSFHSGGAHEQYF. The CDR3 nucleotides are TGTGCCAGCAGTTTCCATAGCGGGGGGGCCCACGAGCAGTACTTC.